A selection of T cell receptor beta chains follows, all from one sample in a study of blood T cells in healthy people across ages. From the 5' RACE reads, TCRdb called clonotypes with MiXCR, one entry per CDR3 protein. The table includes about 510,000 distinct CDR3 sequences, around 27% detected once. The sample was also reused in another study, on T cells of mothers and their children.

The sequenced material came from blood. These receptors were collected from a boy aged 2-15 years in good health. CDR3s include the opening cysteine and the closing phenylalanine or tryptophan. D genes are given only for firm matches. Only part of the rows carry a size: once, few, many, or a class if the clone is expanded.

J gene: TRBJ2-7; clone size: NA; V gene: TRBV20-1; D gene: NA; CDR3 protein: CSARDDERSSYEQYF; CDR3 DNA: TGCAGTGCTAGAGATGACGAACGGAGCTCCTACGAGCAGTACTTC
J gene: TRBJ1-2; clone size: few; V gene: TRBV18; D gene: TRBD1; CDR3 protein: CASSQGTGEGYTF; CDR3 DNA: TGTGCCAGCTCACAAGGGACAGGGGAAGGCTACACCTTC
J gene: TRBJ1-6; clone size: few; V gene: TRBV7-2; D gene: TRBD1; CDR3 protein: CASRSDRGGSPLHF; CDR3 DNA: TGTGCCAGCAGAAGCGACAGGGGAGGTTCACCCCTCCACTTT
J gene: TRBJ1-6; clone size: few; V gene: TRBV3-1; D gene: NA; CDR3 protein: CASSQVEGEPYNSPLHF; CDR3 DNA: TGTGCCAGCAGCCAAGTGGAAGGCGAGCCTTATAATTCACCCCTCCACTTT
J gene: TRBJ2-6; clone size: few; V gene: TRBV7-9; D gene: NA; CDR3 protein: CASSEQVAGANVLTF; CDR3 DNA: TGTGCCAGCAGCGAACAGGTCGCTGGGGCCAACGTCCTGACTTTC
J gene: TRBJ2-1; clone size: few; V gene: TRBV2; D gene: TRBD2; CDR3 protein: CASIRIGRADNEQFF; CDR3 DNA: TGTGCCAGCATTCGGATCGGGAGGGCGGACAATGAGCAGTTCTTC
J gene: TRBJ2-7; clone size: NA; V gene: TRBV29-1; D gene: TRBD1; CDR3 protein: CSAGWTGLAYEQYF; CDR3 DNA: TGCAGCGCGGGCTGGACAGGTCTCGCCTACGAGCAGTACTTC
J gene: TRBJ2-7; clone size: NA; V gene: TRBV7-7; D gene: NA; CDR3 protein: CASSPNGAEQYF; CDR3 DNA: TGTGCCAGCAGCCCCAACGGGGCCGAGCAGTACTTC
J gene: TRBJ2-6; clone size: NA; V gene: TRBV7-3; D gene: TRBD1; CDR3 protein: CASSLRPGTAISGANVLTF; CDR3 DNA: TGTGCCAGCAGCTTAAGGCCCGGGACAGCCATCTCTGGGGCCAACGTCCTGACTTTC
J gene: TRBJ2-1; clone size: few; V gene: TRBV19; D gene: NA; CDR3 protein: CASNAGFLNNEQFF; CDR3 DNA: TGTGCCAGTAACGCGGGGTTCCTAAACAATGAGCAGTTCTTC
J gene: TRBJ2-3; clone size: NA; V gene: TRBV18; D gene: NA; CDR3 protein: CASSQDKGADTQYF; CDR3 DNA: TGTGCCAGCTCACAGGACAAGGGCGCAGATACGCAGTATTTT
J gene: TRBJ1-4; clone size: NA; V gene: TRBV9; D gene: NA; CDR3 protein: CASSVGHGTNEKLFF; CDR3 DNA: TGTGCCAGCAGCGTAGGGCACGGAACTAATGAAAAACTGTTTTTT
J gene: TRBJ1-1; clone size: NA; V gene: TRBV20-1; D gene: TRBD1; CDR3 protein: CSAIEMTGLNTEAFF; CDR3 DNA: TGCAGTGCTATCGAAATGACAGGGCTGAACACTGAAGCTTTCTTT